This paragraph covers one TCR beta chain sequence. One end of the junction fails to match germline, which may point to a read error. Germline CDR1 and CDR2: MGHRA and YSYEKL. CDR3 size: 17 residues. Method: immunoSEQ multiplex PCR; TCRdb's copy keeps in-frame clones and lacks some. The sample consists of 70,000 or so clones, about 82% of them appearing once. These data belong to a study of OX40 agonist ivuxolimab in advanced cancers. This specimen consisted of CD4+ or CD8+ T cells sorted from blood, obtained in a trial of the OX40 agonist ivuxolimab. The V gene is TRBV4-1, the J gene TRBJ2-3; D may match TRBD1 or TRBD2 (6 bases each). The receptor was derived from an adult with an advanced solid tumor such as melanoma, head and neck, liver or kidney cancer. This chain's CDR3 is CASSQDPGALSDPKRDF. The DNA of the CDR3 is TGCGCCAGCAGCCAAGATCCGGGGGCTCTCTCCGATCCTAAGCGGGATTTT.